These 18 T cell receptor beta chains originate from one sample sequenced in a study of T cells in Graves' hyperthyroidism and ophthalmopathy. Researchers amplified the TCR beta CDR3 regions from RNA transcripts. When the TCR CDR3 underwent first-round RT-PCR, the HTBI primer set was used. From the multiplex PCR reads, TCRdb called clonotypes with MiXCR, one entry per CDR3 protein. The repertoire holds around 700,000 distinct CDR3 sequences, with roughly a third as singletons. Sequencing was performed on blood. The receptors come from a woman between 40 and 50 years old with Graves' hyperthyroidism.

This clonotype occurred many times. This chain links TRBV25-1 with TRBJ1-4, with a weak D call TRBD1 (6 bases). The CDR3 runs 16 residues. Trimming pared 5 bases from V and 7 bases from J, leaving 20 bases between. From germline, CDR1 is MGHDK and CDR2 SYGVNS. CDR3 sequence reads: CASSLSQGTWGEKLFF. As DNA, the CDR3 is TGTGCCAGCAGTTTATCACAGGGCACCTGGGGTGAAAAACTGTTTTTT. The full variable domain, in which reference TRBV25-1 and TRBJ1-4 provide the parts outside the CDR3, is EADIYQTPRYLVIGTGKKITLECSQTMGHDKMYWYQQDPGMELHLIHYSYGVNSTEKGDLSSESTVSRIRTEHFPLTLESARPSHTSQYLCASSLSQGTWGEKLFFGSGTQLSVL.

To note about this clonotype: Sequence at one end of the junction differs from germline and may be a read error. The chain combines TRBV7-8 with TRBJ2-5; D uncertain. Germline V gene data show CDR1 as SGHVS and CDR2 as FQNEAQ. This CDR3 has 12 residues. Here the CDR3 DNA reads TGTGCCAGCAGCTTAGCTGGGTTCGTTGAGTTCTTC. Encoded protein: CASSLAGFVEFF.

This clonotype was found many times. The chain uses TRBV6-1 and TRBJ1-5; 7 nucleotides line up with TRBD1. The V gene end was trimmed by 4 bases and the J gene end by 6 bases; junction bases not matched to a gene: 6. Per the germline V gene, CDR1 is MNHNS and CDR2 is SASEGT. The CDR3 consists of 14 residues. The CDR3 DNA reads TGTGCCAGCAGTGGACAGGGACTGGGTCAGCCCCAGCATTTT. Its translation: CASSGQGLGQPQHF.

This clonotype came up many times. V gene TRBV4-3 combines with J gene TRBJ2-7, with 12 bases that match TRBD1. The length of the CDR3 is 16 residues. Germline V gene lookup returns CDR1 LGHNA and CDR2 YSLEER. V lost 0 bases, J lost 6 bases, and 6 bases stayed unmatched. CDR3 sequence (DNA): TGCGCCAGCAGCCAAGATGACGGGACAGGGGGCCGCGAGCAGTACTTC. Translating it yields CASSQDDGTGGREQYF.

This clonotype was detected a few times. The chain combines TRBV4-3 with TRBJ1-1, with 8 bases identical to TRBD1. The V gene end was trimmed by 7 bases and the J gene end by 4 bases; junction bases not matched to a gene: 14. This CDR3 comprises 16 residues. Germline-derived CDR1 and CDR2 are LGHNA and YSLEER. CDR3 bases: TGCGCCAGCACCCCAGAGACAGGGGTGTACCTCACTGAAGCTTTCTTT. It specifies CASTPETGVYLTEAFF.

For this clonotype: A much more abundant neighbour one base away suggests this may be a read error. The J gene is TRBJ2-5, the V gene TRBV7-9, with D perhaps TRBD1 (8 bases). The CDR3 is made up of 12 amino acids. CDR1 and CDR2 from the germline V gene are SEHNR and FQNEAQ (reference sequence). V was cut by 9 bases and J by 9 bases, with 17 bases left in between. The CDR3, as DNA: TGTGCCAGTGGACAGGGCCGGGAGGCCCAGTACTTC. This gives the protein CASGQGREAQYF.

The chain uses TRBV12-5 and TRBJ2-7; D perhaps matches TRBD2 (5 bases). The CDR3 sequence is 16 residues long. Germline lookup yields CDR1 LGHNT and CDR2 FRNRAP. V was cut by 0 bases and J by 2 bases, with 14 bases left in between. The CDR3 region is CASGLVPRRETYEQYF. The CDR3 DNA reads as TGTGCTAGTGGTTTGGTACCTCGACGGGAAACCTACGAGCAGTACTTC.

Only a few counts were recorded for this clonotype. V is TRBV10-1 and J is TRBJ1-2, with 9 positions matching TRBD1. V trimming: 4 bases; J trimming: 13 bases; junction bases outside the gene matches: 4. The germline V gene encodes CDR1 WNHNN and CDR2 SYGVQD (reference sequence). This CDR3 region has 11 residues. The CDR3 reads CASSGTGDPTF. CDR3 sequence (DNA): TGCGCCAGCAGTGGGACAGGGGACCCCACCTTC.

This clonotype appeared a few times. The chain joins TRBV3-1 to TRBJ1-1; 7 bases line up with TRBD1. Germline CDR1 is LGHDT and CDR2 is YNNKEL (reference sequence). The CDR3 totals 14 residues. V was clipped by 4 bases and J by 1 base; unmatched bases: 3. In nucleotides, the CDR3 is TGTGCCAGCAGCCCTGACAGGGCGAACACTGAAGCTTTCTTT. Its translation: CASSPDRANTEAFF.

This clonotype was seen a handful of times. The chain employs TRBV4-2 and TRBJ1-2; D gene uncertain. Germline V gene sequence: CDR1 LGHNA, CDR2 YNFKEQ. Trimming left V 4 bases short and J 4 bases short, with 10 bases between. The CDR3 runs 13 residues. The CDR3 DNA reads as TGTGCCAGCAGCCGAGAGGAGAGCTATGGCTACACCTTC. It yields the protein CASSREESYGYTF.

This clonotype showed up many times. J is TRBJ2-6 and V is TRBV10-3; D is uncertain. Germline CDR1 is ENHRY and CDR2 is SYGVKD. V dropped 11 bases and J dropped 0 bases, with 8 bases sitting between them. CDR3 length: 13 residues. The CDR3 sequence is CAATDSGANVLTF. Here the CDR3 DNA reads TGTGCCGCCACAGACTCTGGGGCCAACGTCCTGACTTTC.

J is TRBJ1-3 and V is TRBV5-1, with a possible D match to TRBD1 (5 bases). V shed 3 bases and J shed 7 bases, with 14 bases lying between them. This CDR3 has 14 amino acids. Per the germline V gene, CDR1 is SGHRS and CDR2 is YFSETQ. The DNA of the CDR3 is TGCGCCAGCAGCTGGGGGGGATCCGCGAACACCATATATTTT. This gives the protein CASSWGGSANTIYF.

This clonotype was found many times. The chain combines TRBV29-1 with TRBJ1-2, with D perhaps matching TRBD1 (5 bases). This CDR3 has 13 residues. The V end was cut by 5 bases, the J end by 6 bases, with 16 bases between. Germline lookup yields CDR1 SQVTM and CDR2 ANQGSEA. CDR3 DNA: TGCAGCGTTTATTGGAGGGGCCTCAATGGCTACACCTTC. This sequence encodes CSVYWRGLNGYTF.

Details on this clonotype: Possible read error: a much larger clone is one base away. The DNA of the CDR3 is TGTGCCAGCAGCGTGGGGGAGACCTACGAGCAGTACTTC. Residues: CASSVGETYEQYF. The rearrangement joins TRBV9 to TRBJ2-7; the D call may be TRBD1 or TRBD2 (5 bases each). This CDR3 region has 13 residues. Per germline, CDR1 SGDLS and CDR2 YYNGEE. V was shortened by 2 bases and J by 2 bases, with 8 bases between the two germline ends.

The chain combines TRBV6-2 or TRBV6-3 with TRBJ2-7; D remains unclear. The V gene lost 7 bases and the J gene lost 0 bases, with 7 bases spanning the gap. CDR3 length: 12 residues. Germline V CDR1 and CDR2: MNHEY, SVGEGT. The CDR3 protein is CASKTASYEQYF. In DNA form, the CDR3 reads TGTGCCAGCAAGACGGCCTCCTACGAGCAGTACTTC.

This sequence joins TRBV6-5 and TRBJ1-1; no reliable D call. Trimming removed 4 bases from V and 1 base from J, with 13 bases in between. Per the germline V gene, CDR1 is MNHEY and CDR2 is SVGAGI. The CDR3 is made up of 15 amino acids. The CDR3 is CASSSYREKNTEAFF. The CDR3 coding sequence is TGTGCCAGCAGTTCATACCGGGAGAAGAACACTGAAGCTTTCTTT.

The rearrangement uses TRBV7-9 and TRBJ2-5; D is undetermined. V was shortened by 1 base and J by 1 base, with 10 bases between the two germline ends. Germline CDR1 is SEHNR and CDR2 is FQNEAQ (reference sequence). The CDR3 length is 15 residues. CDR3 region: CASSLDEPLQETQYF. The CDR3 DNA reads TGTGCCAGCAGCTTAGACGAGCCGCTCCAAGAGACCCAGTACTTC.

This clonotype was observed a few times. The rearrangement uses TRBV7-2 and TRBJ2-7, with a tentative D call TRBD1 (6 bases). The CDR3 length is 14 residues. Trimming removed 0 bases at V and 4 bases at J, with 10 bases between. Germline assignment: CDR1 SGHTA and CDR2 FQGNSA. The CDR3 loop reads CASSLAGALYEQYF. The CDR3 DNA reads as TGTGCCAGCAGCTTAGCGGGGGCCCTTTACGAGCAGTACTTC.